This TCR beta chain was identified during a study of T cell responses to AZD1222 COVID-19 vaccine. Worth noting for this clone: Its cognate antigen is unknown.

General study results and limits: Just a handful of people given AZD1222 tested seropositive at baseline. Reportedly, nearly half of unique spike TCRs recognized epitopes outside B.1.351/B.1.1.7 mutations. Spike-specific TCR depth and breadth grew after two AZD1222 doses.

Assay used: immunoSEQ multiplex PCR; TCRdb lists only in-frame clones, some missing. The table includes about 64,000 clones, around 80% detected once. The specimen was peripheral blood, collected 28 days after the second AZD1222 dose. The receptor comes from an adult who received the AZD1222 COVID-19 vaccine.

Here the CDR3 reads CASSYKRGRGGNQPQHF. As DNA, the CDR3 is TGTGCCAGCAGTTACAAGAGGGGGCGAGGTGGCAATCAGCCCCAGCATTTT. The rearrangement joins TRBV6-2 or TRBV6-3 to TRBJ1-5; TRBD1 matches at 7 bases. This CDR3 spans 17 amino acids. J lost 2 bases, V lost 2 bases, and 9 bases had no gene match. The germline V gene has CDR1 MNHEY and CDR2 SVGEGT.